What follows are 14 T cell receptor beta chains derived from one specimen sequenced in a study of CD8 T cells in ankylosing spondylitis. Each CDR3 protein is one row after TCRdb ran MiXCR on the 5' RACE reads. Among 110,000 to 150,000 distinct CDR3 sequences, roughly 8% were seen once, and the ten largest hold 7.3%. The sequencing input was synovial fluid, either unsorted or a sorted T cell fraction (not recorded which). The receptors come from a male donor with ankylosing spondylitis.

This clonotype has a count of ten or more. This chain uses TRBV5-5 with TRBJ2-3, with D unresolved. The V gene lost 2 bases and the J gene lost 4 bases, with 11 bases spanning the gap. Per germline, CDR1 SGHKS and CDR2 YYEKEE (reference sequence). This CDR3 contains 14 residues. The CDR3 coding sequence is TGTGCCAGCAGCTTCGTCTCTCCGGCAGATACGCAGTATTTT. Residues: CASSFVSPADTQYF.

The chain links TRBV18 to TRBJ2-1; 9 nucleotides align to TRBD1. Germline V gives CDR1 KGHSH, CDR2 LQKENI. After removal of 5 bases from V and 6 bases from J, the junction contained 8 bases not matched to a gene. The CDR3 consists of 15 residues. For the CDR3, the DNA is TGTGCCAGCTCAGCCCAACAGGGGGCGCTCAATGAGCAGTTCTTC. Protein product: CASSAQQGALNEQFF. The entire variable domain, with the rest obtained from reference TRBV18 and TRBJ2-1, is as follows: NAGVMQNPRHLVRRRGQEARLRCSPMKGHSHVYWYRQLPEEGLKFMVYLQKENIIDESGMPKERFSAEFPKEGPSILRIQQVVRGDSAAYFCASSAQQGALNEQFFGPGTRLTVL.

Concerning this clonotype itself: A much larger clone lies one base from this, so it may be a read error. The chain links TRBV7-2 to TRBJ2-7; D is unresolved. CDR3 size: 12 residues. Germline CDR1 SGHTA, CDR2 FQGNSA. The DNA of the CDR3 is TGTGCCGGCAGCTTCCTAGGAACAGAGCAGTACTTC. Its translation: CAGSFLGTEQYF.

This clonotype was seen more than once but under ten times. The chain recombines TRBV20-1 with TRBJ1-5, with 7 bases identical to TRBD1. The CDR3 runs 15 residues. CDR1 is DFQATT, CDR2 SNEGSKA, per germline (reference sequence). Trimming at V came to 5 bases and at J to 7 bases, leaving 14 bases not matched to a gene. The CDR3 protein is CSAHDRVGTRQPQHF. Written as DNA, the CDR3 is TGCAGTGCTCACGACAGGGTGGGGACAAGGCAGCCCCAGCATTTT.

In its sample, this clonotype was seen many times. CDR3 sequence: CSAQGVSYNSPLHF. In DNA, the CDR3 is TGCAGTGCCCAGGGCGTCTCCTATAATTCACCCCTCCACTTT. This chain links TRBV20-1 with TRBJ1-6; a weak D match, TRBD1 (5 bases). Germline lookup yields CDR1 DFQATT and CDR2 SNEGSKA (reference sequence). V was cut by 6 bases and J by 0 bases, with 9 bases left in between. CDR3 length: 14 amino acids.

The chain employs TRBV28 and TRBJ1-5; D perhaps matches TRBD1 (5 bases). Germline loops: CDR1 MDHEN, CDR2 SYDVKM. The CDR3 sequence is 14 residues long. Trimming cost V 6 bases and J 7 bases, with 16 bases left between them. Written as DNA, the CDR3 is TGTGCCAGCAGGTCCATGGGGACCGGGCAGCCCCAGCATTTT. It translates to CASRSMGTGQPQHF.

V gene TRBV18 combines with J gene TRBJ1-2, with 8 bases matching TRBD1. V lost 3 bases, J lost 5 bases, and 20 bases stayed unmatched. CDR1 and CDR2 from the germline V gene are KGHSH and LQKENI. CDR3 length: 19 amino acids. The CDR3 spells CASSPTAASGGARGYGYTF. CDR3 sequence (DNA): TGTGCCAGCTCACCCACCGCCGCGTCAGGGGGCGCCAGGGGTTATGGCTACACCTTC. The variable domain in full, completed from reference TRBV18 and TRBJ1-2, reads NAGVMQNPRHLVRRRGQEARLRCSPMKGHSHVYWYRQLPEEGLKFMVYLQKENIIDESGMPKERFSAEFPKEGPSILRIQQVVRGDSAAYFCASSPTAASGGARGYGYTFGSGTRLTVV.

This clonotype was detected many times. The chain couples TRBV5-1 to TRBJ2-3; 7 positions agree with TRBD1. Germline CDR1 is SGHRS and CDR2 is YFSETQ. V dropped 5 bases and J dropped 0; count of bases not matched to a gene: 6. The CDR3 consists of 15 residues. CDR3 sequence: CASRGTALSTDTQYF. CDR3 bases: TGCGCCAGCAGAGGGACAGCCCTTAGCACAGATACGCAGTATTTT.

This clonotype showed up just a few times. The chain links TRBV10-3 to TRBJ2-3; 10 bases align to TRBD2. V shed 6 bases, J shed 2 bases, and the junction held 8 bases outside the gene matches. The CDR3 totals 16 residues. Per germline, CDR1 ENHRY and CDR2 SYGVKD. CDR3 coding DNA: TGTGCCATCAGCGAAACCGGACTAGCGGTCACAGATACGCAGTATTTT. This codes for CAISETGLAVTDTQYF.

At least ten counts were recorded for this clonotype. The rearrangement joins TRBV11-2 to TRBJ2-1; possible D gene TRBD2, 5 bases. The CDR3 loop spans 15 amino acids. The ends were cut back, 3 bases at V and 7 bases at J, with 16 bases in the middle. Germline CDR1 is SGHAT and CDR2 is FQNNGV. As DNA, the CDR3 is TGTGCCAGCAGCTTTTACCCGGACTGGATAAATGAGCAGTTCTTC. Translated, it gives CASSFYPDWINEQFF.

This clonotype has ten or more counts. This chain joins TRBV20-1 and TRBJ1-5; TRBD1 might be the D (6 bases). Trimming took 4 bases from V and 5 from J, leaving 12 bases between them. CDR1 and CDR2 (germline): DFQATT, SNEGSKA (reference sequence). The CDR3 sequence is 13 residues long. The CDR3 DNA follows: TGCAGTGCTACGGACAGCGCCTATCAGCCCCAGCATTTT. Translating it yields CSATDSAYQPQHF.

As DNA, the CDR3 is TGTGCCACACGAGGAGCGGGGAACACAGATACGCAGTATTTT. Protein product: CATRGAGNTDTQYF. The chain carries TRBV6-1 and TRBJ2-3, with TRBD2 identical over 7 bases. Trimming at V came to 10 bases and at J to 2 bases, leaving 9 bases not matched to a gene. Looked up from germline, CDR1 is MNHNS and CDR2 is SASEGT. The CDR3 runs 14 residues.

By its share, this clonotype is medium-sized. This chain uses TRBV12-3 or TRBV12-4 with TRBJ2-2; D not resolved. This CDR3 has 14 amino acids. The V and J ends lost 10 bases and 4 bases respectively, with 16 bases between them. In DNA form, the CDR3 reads TGTGCCAACCTAATGGGTGGTGGCACCGGGGAGCTGTTTTTT. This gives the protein CANLMGGGTGELFF.

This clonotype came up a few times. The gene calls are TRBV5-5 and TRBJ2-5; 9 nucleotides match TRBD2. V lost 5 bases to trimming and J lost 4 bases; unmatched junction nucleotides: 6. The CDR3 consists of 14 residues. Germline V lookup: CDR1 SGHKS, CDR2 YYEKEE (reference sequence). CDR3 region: CASSSGSFLETQYF. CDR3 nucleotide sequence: TGTGCCAGCAGTAGCGGGAGCTTTTTAGAGACCCAGTACTTC.